Listed below are T cell receptor beta chains from one sample, sequenced in a study of cytomegalovirus exposure and HLA in healthy donors. Only in-frame clones appear in the TCRdb table, and some are missing; sequencing was by immunoSEQ multiplex PCR. The table records hundreds of thousands of clones, approximately 90% of them present only once. Sequences were obtained from PBMCs. The receptors stem from a woman under 30 in good health and CMV-seronegative. Both conserved end residues are part of each CDR3. Each record gives: CDR3 length, V gene, CDR3 protein.

length: 13; V: TRBV7-9; CDR3: CASRAGESEPQHF
length: 13; V: TRBV7-2; CDR3: CASSLTYYNEQFF
length: 15; V: TRBV25-1; CDR3: CASSGTSFGAGELFF
length: 13; V: TRBV5-6; CDR3: CASSWGQEYGYTF
length: 13; V: TRBV5-1; CDR3: CASRGLALETQYF
length: 13; V: TRBV2; CDR3: CASSRESGETQYF
length: 18; V: TRBV30; CDR3: CAWSAPEYGRESPWELFF
length: 17; V: TRBV15; CDR3: CATSRGLAGGGTDTQYF
length: 13; V: TRBV28; CDR3: CASRGANTGELFF
length: 15; V: TRBV9; CDR3: CASSVVAVSTDTQYF
length: 13; V: TRBV10-3; CDR3: CAISRTGNTEAFF
length: 15; V: TRBV10-3; CDR3: CAISDPRANYYGYTF
length: 16; V: TRBV7-2; CDR3: CASSLGSRGMNTEAFF
length: 17; V: TRBV7-8; CDR3: CASSLTSWTGPAETQYF
length: 13; V: TRBV2; CDR3: CASSAAAAGEQYF
length: 11; V: TRBV2; CDR3: CASTKESAQYF
length: 12; V: TRBV18; CDR3: CASSSGNQPQHF
length: 14; V: TRBV15; CDR3: CATSRDNSLRPQHF
length: 13; V: TRBV15; CDR3: CATRKGMRETQYF
length: 13; V: TRBV6-5; CDR3: CASSYRQGRGYTF
length: 14; V: TRBV2; CDR3: CASGGTGGWNEQFF
length: 13; V: TRBV11-2; CDR3: CASSLGSRTVLFF
length: 16; V: TRBV28; CDR3: CASSVTGWASGNTIYF
length: 15; V: TRBV27; CDR3: CASSHGQGRNTEAFF
length: 13; V: TRBV7-2; CDR3: CASSQNMVNEQFF
length: 16; V: TRBV5-1; CDR3: CASSPGTATSGNTIYF
length: 16; V: TRBV30; CDR3: CAWSVAGGRANEKLFF
length: 17; V: TRBV7-2; CDR3: CASSLRGQGARTGEQYF
length: 15; V: TRBV6-5; CDR3: CASRRTGYSGNTIYF
length: 13; V: TRBV11-2; CDR3: CASSLAVNTEAFF
length: 16; V: TRBV28; CDR3: CASSLRVGGSNQPQHF
length: 14; V: TRBV7-9; CDR3: CASSLFHSQGVLDF
length: 15; V: TRBV7-7; CDR3: CASSPYRGQNTEAFF
length: 14; V: TRBV6-5; CDR3: CASSYGQGSTEAFF
length: 14; V: TRBV7-3; CDR3: CASSLTGGDTEAFF
length: 13; V: TRBV28; CDR3: CASRGQLNTEAFF
length: 14; V: TRBV7-3; CDR3: CASSLTSGPYEQYF
length: 14; V: TRBV7-2; CDR3: CASSLFGGKETQYF
length: 12; V: TRBV5-1; CDR3: CASSDRGNEQFF
length: 12; V: TRBV10-1; CDR3: CASSDSTQPQHF
length: 15; V: TRBV14; CDR3: CASSQARGLQDTQYF
length: 15; V: TRBV29-1; CDR3: CSVITLRGSADTQYF
length: 14; V: TRBV11-2; CDR3: CASSFAQGPYEQYF
length: 13; V: TRBV6-1; CDR3: CASSGQIQETQYF
length: 14; V: TRBV27; CDR3: CASSLDRVSYEQYF
length: 16; V: TRBV2; CDR3: CASRLGGTSGSYEQYF
length: 17; V: TRBV28; CDR3: CASSPRLLQGEGQPQHF
length: 16; V: TRBV27; CDR3: CASSLSAGGSYNEQFF